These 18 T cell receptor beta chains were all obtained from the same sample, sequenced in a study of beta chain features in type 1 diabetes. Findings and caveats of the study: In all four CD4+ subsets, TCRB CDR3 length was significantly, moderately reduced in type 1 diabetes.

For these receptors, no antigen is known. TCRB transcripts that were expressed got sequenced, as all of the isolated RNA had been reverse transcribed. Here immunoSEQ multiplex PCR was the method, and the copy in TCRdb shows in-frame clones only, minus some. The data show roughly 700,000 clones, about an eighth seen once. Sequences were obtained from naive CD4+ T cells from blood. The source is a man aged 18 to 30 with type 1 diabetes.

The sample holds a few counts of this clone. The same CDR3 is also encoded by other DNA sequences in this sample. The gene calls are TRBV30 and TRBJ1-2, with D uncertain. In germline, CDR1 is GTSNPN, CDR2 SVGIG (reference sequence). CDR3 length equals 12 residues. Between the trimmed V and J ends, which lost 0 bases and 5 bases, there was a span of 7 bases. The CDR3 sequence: CAWSVTSYGYTF. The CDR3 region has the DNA TGTGCCTGGAGTGTCACCAGTTATGGCTACACCTTC.

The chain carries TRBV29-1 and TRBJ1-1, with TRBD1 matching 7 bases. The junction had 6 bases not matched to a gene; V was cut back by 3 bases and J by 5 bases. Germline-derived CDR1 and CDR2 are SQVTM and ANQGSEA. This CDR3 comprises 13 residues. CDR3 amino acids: CSVDRGEGTEAFF. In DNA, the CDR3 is TGCAGCGTTGACAGGGGGGAGGGAACTGAAGCTTTCTTT.

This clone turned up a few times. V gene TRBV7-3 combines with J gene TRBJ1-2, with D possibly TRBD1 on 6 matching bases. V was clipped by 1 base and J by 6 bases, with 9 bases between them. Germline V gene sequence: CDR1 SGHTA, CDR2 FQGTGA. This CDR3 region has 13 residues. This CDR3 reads CASSLNRDNGYTF. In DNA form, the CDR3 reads TGTGCCAGCAGCTTAAACAGGGATAATGGCTACACCTTC.

As DNA, the CDR3 is TGCGCCAGCAGCTTGGATAGCGGGGGAGAGACCCAGTACTTC. This sequence encodes CASSLDSGGETQYF. The genes are TRBV5-1 and TRBJ2-5; 9 positions agree with TRBD2. CDR3 length: 14 residues. The ends lost 0 bases at V and 4 bases at J; junction bases unmatched: 1. The germline gives CDR1 SGHRS, CDR2 YFSETQ. The full variable domain, rest sourced from reference TRBV5-1 and TRBJ2-5, is KAGVTQTPRYLIKTRGQQVTLSCSPISGHRSVSWYQQTPGQGLQFLFEYFSETQRNKGNFPGRFSGRQFSNSRSEMNVSTLELGDSALYLCASSLDSGGETQYFGPGTRLLVL.

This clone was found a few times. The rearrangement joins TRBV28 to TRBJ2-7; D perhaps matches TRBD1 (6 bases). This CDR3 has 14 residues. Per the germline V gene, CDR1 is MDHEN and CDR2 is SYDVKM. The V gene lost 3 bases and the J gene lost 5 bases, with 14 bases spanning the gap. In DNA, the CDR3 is TGTGCCAGCAGTTTTCGGGGCTCAGGGGACGAGCAGTACTTC. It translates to CASSFRGSGDEQYF.

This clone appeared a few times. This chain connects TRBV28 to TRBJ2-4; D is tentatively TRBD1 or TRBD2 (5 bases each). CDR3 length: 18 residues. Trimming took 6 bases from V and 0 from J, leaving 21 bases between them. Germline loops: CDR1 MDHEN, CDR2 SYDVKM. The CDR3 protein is CASSPTRQSGLAKNIQYF. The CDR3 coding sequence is TGTGCCAGCAGCCCAACCCGACAGTCTGGACTAGCCAAAAACATTCAGTACTTC.

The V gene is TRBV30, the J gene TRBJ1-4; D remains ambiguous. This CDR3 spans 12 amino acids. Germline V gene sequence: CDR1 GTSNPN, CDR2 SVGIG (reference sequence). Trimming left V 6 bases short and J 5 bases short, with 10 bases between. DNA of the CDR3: TGTGCCTGTCGTGACCGGAATGAAAAACTGTTTTTT. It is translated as CACRDRNEKLFF.

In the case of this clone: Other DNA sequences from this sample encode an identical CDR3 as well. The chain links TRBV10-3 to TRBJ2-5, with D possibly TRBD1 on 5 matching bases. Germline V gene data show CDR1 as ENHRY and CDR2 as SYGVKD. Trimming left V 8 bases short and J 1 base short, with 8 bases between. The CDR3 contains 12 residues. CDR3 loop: CAIGQGQETQYF. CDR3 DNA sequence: TGTGCCATCGGCCAGGGCCAAGAGACCCAGTACTTC.

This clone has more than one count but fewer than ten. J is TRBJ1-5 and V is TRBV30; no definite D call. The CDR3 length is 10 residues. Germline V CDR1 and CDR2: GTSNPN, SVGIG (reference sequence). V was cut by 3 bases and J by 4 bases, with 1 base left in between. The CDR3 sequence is CAWRNQPQHF. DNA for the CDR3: TGTGCCTGGAGGAATCAGCCCCAGCATTTT.

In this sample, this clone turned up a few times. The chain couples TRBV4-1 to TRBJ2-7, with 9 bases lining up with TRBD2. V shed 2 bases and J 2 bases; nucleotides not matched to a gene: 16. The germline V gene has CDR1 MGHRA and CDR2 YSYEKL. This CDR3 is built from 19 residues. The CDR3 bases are TGCGCCAGCAGCCAATACAGGACCCTCTCGCGGGGGGGACCCTACGAGCAGTACTTC. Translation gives CASSQYRTLSRGGPYEQYF.

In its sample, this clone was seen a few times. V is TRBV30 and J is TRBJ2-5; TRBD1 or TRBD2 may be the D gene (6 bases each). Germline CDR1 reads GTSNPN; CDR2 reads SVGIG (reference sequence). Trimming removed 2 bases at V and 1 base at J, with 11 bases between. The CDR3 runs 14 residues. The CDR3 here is CAWSSGALQETQYF. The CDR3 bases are TGTGCCTGGAGTTCGGGGGCCCTCCAAGAGACCCAGTACTTC. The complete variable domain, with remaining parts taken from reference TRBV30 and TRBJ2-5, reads SQTIHQWPATLVQPVGSPLSLECTVEGTSNPNLYWYRQAAGRGLQLLFYSVGIGQISSEVPQNLSASRPQDRQFILSSKKLLLSDSGFYLCAWSSGALQETQYFGPGTRLLVL.

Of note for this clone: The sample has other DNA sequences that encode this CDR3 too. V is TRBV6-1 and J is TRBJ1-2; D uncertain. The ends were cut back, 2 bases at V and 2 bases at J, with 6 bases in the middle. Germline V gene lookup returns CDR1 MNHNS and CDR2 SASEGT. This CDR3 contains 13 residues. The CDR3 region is CASSESRNYGYTF. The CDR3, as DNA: TGTGCCAGCAGTGAATCCAGGAACTATGGCTACACCTTC.

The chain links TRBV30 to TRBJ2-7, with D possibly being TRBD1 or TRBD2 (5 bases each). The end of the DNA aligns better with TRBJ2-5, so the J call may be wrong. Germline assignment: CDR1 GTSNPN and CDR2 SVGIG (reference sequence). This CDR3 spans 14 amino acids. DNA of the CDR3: TGTGCCTATCGGGACGGTTGGTACCAAGAGACCCAGTACTTC. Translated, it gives CAYRDGWYQETQYF.

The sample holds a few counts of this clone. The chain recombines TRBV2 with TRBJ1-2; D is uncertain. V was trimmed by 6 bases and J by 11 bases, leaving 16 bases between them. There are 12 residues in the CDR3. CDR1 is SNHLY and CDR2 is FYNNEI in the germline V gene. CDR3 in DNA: TGTGCCAGCAGCCTTGCGATCGTGAGGTACACCTTC. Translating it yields CASSLAIVRYTF.

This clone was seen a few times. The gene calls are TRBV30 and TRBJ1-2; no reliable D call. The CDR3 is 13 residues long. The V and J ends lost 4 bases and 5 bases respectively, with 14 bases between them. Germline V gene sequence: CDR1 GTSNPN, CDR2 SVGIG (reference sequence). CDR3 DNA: TGTGCCTGGAAGCAGACAACTCCTTATGGCTACACCTTC. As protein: CAWKQTTPYGYTF. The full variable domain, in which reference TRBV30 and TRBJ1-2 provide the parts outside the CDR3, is SQTIHQWPATLVQPVGSPLSLECTVEGTSNPNLYWYRQAAGRGLQLLFYSVGIGQISSEVPQNLSASRPQDRQFILSSKKLLLSDSGFYLCAWKQTTPYGYTFGSGTRLTVV.

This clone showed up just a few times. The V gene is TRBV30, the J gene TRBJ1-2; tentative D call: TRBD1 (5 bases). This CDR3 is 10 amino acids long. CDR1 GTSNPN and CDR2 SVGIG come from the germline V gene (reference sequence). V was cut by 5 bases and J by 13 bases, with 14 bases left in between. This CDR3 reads CAWGRGVSTF. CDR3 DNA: TGTGCCTGGGGACGAGGGGTTAGCACCTTC.

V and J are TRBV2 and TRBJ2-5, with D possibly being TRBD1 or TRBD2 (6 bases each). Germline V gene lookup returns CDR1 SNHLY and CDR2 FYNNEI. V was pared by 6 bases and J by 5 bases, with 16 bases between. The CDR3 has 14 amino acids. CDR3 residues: CASSGGFVGETQYF. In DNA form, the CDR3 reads TGTGCCAGCAGCGGGGGCTTTGTTGGGGAGACCCAGTACTTC. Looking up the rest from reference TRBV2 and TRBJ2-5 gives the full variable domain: EPEVTQTPSHQVTQMGQEVILRCVPISNHLYFYWYRQILGQKVEFLVSFYNNEISEKSEIFDDQFSVERPDGSNFTLKIRSTKLEDSAMYFCASSGGFVGETQYFGPGTRLLVL.

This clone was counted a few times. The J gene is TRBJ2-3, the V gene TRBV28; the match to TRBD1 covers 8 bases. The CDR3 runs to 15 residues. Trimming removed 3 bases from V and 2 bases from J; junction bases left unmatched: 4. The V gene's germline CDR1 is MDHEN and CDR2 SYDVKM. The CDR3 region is CASSLGQDHTDTQYF. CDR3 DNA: TGTGCCAGCAGTTTGGGACAGGACCACACAGATACGCAGTATTTT.